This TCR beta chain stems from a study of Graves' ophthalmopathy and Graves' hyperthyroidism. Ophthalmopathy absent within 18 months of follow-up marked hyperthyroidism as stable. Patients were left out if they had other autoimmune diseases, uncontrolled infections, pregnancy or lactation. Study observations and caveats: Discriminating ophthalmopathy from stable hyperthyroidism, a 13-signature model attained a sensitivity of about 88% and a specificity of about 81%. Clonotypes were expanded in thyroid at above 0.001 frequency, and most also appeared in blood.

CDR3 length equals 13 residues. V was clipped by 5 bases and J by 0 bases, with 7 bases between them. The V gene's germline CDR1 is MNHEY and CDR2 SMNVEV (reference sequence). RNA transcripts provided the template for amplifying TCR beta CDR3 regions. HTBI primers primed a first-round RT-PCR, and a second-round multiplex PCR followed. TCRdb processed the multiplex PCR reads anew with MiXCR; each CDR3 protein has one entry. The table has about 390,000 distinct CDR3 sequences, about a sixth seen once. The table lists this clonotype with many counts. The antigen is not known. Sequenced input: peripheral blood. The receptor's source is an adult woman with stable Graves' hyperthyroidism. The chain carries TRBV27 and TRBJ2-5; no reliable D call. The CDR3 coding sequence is TGTGCCAGCAGTCCGAACTACCAAGAGACCCAGTACTTC. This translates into CASSPNYQETQYF.